This is a list of T cell receptor beta chains from one sample in a study of T cells in localized non-small cell lung cancer. Assay: immunoSEQ multiplex PCR; the TCRdb copy retains only in-frame clones and omits some. The sample yields about 40,000 clones, roughly 88% seen once. The sample here was peripheral blood, taken before any cancer treatment. Receptor source: a woman aged 40-69 years with stage I lung adenocarcinoma. CDR3s include the opening cysteine and the closing phenylalanine or tryptophan. The D gene is left open where the match is weak. Clone size appears in some rows only: once, few, many, or a class for an expanded clone.

- - TRBJ1-6 TRBV6-5 CASSYSGNSPLHF TGTGCCAGCAGTTACTCTGGGAATTCACCCCTCCACTTT
- TRBD1 TRBJ1-2 TRBV5-4 CASTWDRSNYGYTF TGTGCCAGCACTTGGGACAGATCTAACTATGGCTACACCTTC
- TRBD1 TRBJ2-6 TRBV27 CASSPGQGHTSGANVLTF TGTGCCAGCAGCCCGGGACAGGGCCACACCTCTGGGGCCAACGTCCTGACTTTC
once TRBD1 TRBJ1-3 TRBV9 CASSGTGDSGNTIYF TGTGCCAGCAGTGGAACAGGGGACTCTGGAAACACCATATATTTT
few TRBD1 TRBJ2-7 TRBV6-1 CASSVEGQAIYEQYF TGTGCCAGCAGTGTGGAAGGACAGGCAATTTACGAGCAGTACTTC
- - TRBJ2-7 TRBV6-5 CASTKPGVWREQYF TGTGCCAGCACCAAACCGGGAGTATGGAGGGAGCAGTACTTC
- TRBD1 TRBJ2-7 TRBV7-9 CASSFQVTGTMDEQYF TGTGCCAGCAGCTTCCAGGTGACAGGGACGATGGACGAGCAGTACTTC
- TRBD1 TRBJ1-2 TRBV7-6 CASSRGQGGSNYGYTF TGTGCCAGCAGCCGAGGACAGGGGGGGTCTAACTATGGCTACACCTTC
- - TRBJ1-2 TRBV7-9 CASSLVGLNGYTF TGTGCCAGCAGCTTAGTGGGGTTGAATGGCTACACCTTC
once TRBD1 TRBJ1-5 TRBV7-9 CASSPGTGVNQPQHF TGTGCCAGCAGCCCCGGGACAGGGGTTAATCAGCCCCAGCATTTT
- - TRBJ2-2 TRBV2 CASGLGLDTGELFF TGTGCCAGCGGCCTGGGTCTCGACACCGGGGAGCTGTTTTTT